This passage covers 30 T cell receptor beta chains from one sample sequenced in a study of T cell responses to AZD1222 COVID-19 vaccine. Data came from immunoSEQ multiplex PCR; TCRdb stores just in-frame clones and leaves some out. This table holds over 110,000 clones, around 90% found once. Sequenced material: peripheral blood, taken 28 days after the second AZD1222 dose. These receptors all come from an adult who received the AZD1222 COVID-19 vaccine.

The chain joins TRBV28 to TRBJ1-2; weak D call: TRBD1 (5 bases). Germline V gene data show CDR1 as MDHEN and CDR2 as SYDVKM. The CDR3 length is 14 residues. Trimming took off 2 bases at V and 4 bases at J, with 11 bases between the two ends. In DNA form, the CDR3 reads TGTGCCAGCAGTTTACGCCAGGGATTCTATGGCTACACCTTC. Its protein product is CASSLRQGFYGYTF.

This clone was observed a handful of times. V usage is TRBV28 and J usage is TRBJ1-1; D is undetermined. The CDR3 has 16 amino acids. Germline V gene lookup returns CDR1 MDHEN and CDR2 SYDVKM. The ends were cut back, 2 bases at V and 3 bases at J, with 16 bases in the middle. The CDR3 nucleotides are TGTGCCAGCAGTTTAGGGCAGCTTAGAGGTGACACTGAAGCTTTCTTT. It codes for CASSLGQLRGDTEAFF.

The chain joins TRBV24-1 to TRBJ2-3; tentative D call: TRBD2 (5 bases). Germline CDR1 KGHDR, CDR2 SFDVKD. There are 16 residues in the CDR3. Trimming took off 4 bases at V and 0 bases at J, with 13 bases between the two ends. The CDR3, as DNA: TGTGCCACCAGTGACCCCAGGACTGGTAGCACAGATACGCAGTATTTT. Encoded protein: CATSDPRTGSTDTQYF.

This chain connects TRBV7-2 to TRBJ2-3; 8 positions match TRBD2. CDR3 length: 16 amino acids. From germline, CDR1 is SGHTA and CDR2 FQGNSA. The J segment lost 1 base and the V segment lost 1 base, leaving 4 bases of the junction unmatched. The CDR3 coding sequence is TGTGCCAGCAGCTTAGGAGCGGGAGCTCGCACAGATACGCAGTATTTT. Protein sequence: CASSLGAGARTDTQYF.

The gene calls are TRBV9 and TRBJ2-5; 8 bases agree with TRBD2. CDR1 is SGDLS and CDR2 is YYNGEE in the germline V gene. This CDR3 comprises 17 residues. Trimming cost V 0 bases and J 2 bases; bases outside gene matches: 9. CDR3 region: CASSVDPPAGVQETQYF. DNA for the CDR3: TGTGCCAGCAGCGTAGATCCTCCAGCGGGGGTTCAAGAGACCCAGTACTTC.

The chain recombines TRBV7-8 with TRBJ2-7; the match to TRBD2 covers 15 bases. The V segment lost 1 base and the J segment 1 base; nucleotides outside the gene matches: 2. The CDR3 contains 17 residues. Germline lookup yields CDR1 SGHVS and CDR2 FQNEAQ. CDR3 sequence reads: CASSLGGLAGGSYEQYF. The CDR3 nucleotides read TGTGCCAGCAGCTTAGGGGGACTAGCGGGAGGTTCCTACGAGCAGTACTTC.

The rearrangement joins TRBV30 to TRBJ1-2; a possible D gene is TRBD1 (6 bases). Deletions cut 4 bases from V and 6 bases from J, with 15 bases between. There are 13 residues in the CDR3. Germline-derived CDR1 and CDR2 are GTSNPN and SVGIG (reference sequence). CDR3 sequence reads: CAWTEGGGDGYTF. For the CDR3, the DNA is TGTGCCTGGACCGAGGGGGGAGGGGATGGCTACACCTTC. Complete variable domain (other parts from reference TRBV30 and TRBJ1-2): SQTIHQWPATLVQPVGSPLSLECTVEGTSNPNLYWYRQAAGRGLQLLFYSVGIGQISSEVPQNLSASRPQDRQFILSSKKLLLSDSGFYLCAWTEGGGDGYTFGSGTRLTVV.

J is TRBJ1-6 and V is TRBV5-4, with D possibly TRBD1 on 5 matching bases. V gave up 3 bases and J gave up 8 bases, with 12 bases separating them. The CDR3 contains 14 residues. Germline lookup yields CDR1 SGHNT and CDR2 YYREEE (reference sequence). Here the CDR3 DNA reads TGTGCCAGCAGCTATCCGGGACCAGATTCACCCCTCCACTTT. As protein: CASSYPGPDSPLHF.

The chain joins TRBV7-6 to TRBJ2-3, with 8 positions matching TRBD2. V shed 2 bases and J 6 bases; nucleotides not matched to a gene: 7. The CDR3 loop spans 15 amino acids. From germline, CDR1 is SGHVS and CDR2 FNYEAQ. The CDR3: CASSLLRGGPDTQYF. The CDR3 DNA sequence: TGTGCCAGCAGCTTATTACGGGGGGGCCCCGATACGCAGTATTTT.

The rearrangement links TRBV5-1 to TRBJ1-2; D is perhaps TRBD1 (6 bases). From germline, CDR1 is SGHRS and CDR2 YFSETQ. The CDR3 contains 13 residues. V was cut by 4 bases and J by 10 bases, with 17 bases left in between. The CDR3 sequence: CASSHNPDRLYTF. For the CDR3, the DNA is TGCGCCAGCAGCCATAACCCGGACAGACTCTACACCTTC.

This clone was seen only a few times. The chain couples TRBV5-4 to TRBJ2-2; 11 bases agree with TRBD2. V shed 4 bases, J shed 3 bases, and the junction held 5 bases outside the gene matches. CDR3 size: 16 residues. Per germline, CDR1 SGHNT and CDR2 YYREEE (reference sequence). Here the CDR3 DNA reads TGTGCCAGCAGCGTCGGGACTAGCGGAGACACCGGGGAGCTGTTTTTT. Translation: CASSVGTSGDTGELFF.

This chain uses TRBV9 with TRBJ1-1; 10 positions agree with TRBD1. Germline trimming cut 2 bases from V and 4 bases from J; bases unmatched to any gene: 8. There are 16 residues in the CDR3. CDR1 and CDR2 from the germline V gene are SGDLS and YYNGEE. CDR3 amino acids: CASSVATGGRSTEAFF. The CDR3 DNA is TGTGCCAGCAGCGTGGCGACAGGGGGCCGGAGCACTGAAGCTTTCTTT. Combining the CDR3 with reference TRBV9 and TRBJ1-1 gives the whole variable domain DSGVTQTPKHLITATGQRVTLRCSPRSGDLSVYWYQQSLDQGLQFLIQYYNGEERAKGNILERFSAQQFPDLHSELNLSSLELGDSALYFCASSVATGGRSTEAFFGQGTRLTVV.

The chain employs TRBV6-2 or TRBV6-3 and TRBJ1-5; no clear D. The CDR3 covers 15 residues. V lost 1 base, J lost 5 bases, and 12 bases lay in between. The germline V gene encodes CDR1 MNHEY and CDR2 SVGEGT. The CDR3, as DNA: TGTGCCAGCAGTTACTTGGGTCGTGAGGATCAGCCCCAGCATTTT. It codes for CASSYLGREDQPQHF.

This chain joins TRBV18 and TRBJ1-2; TRBD1 might be the D (5 bases). This CDR3 comprises 14 residues. Germline values: CDR1 KGHSH, CDR2 LQKENI. Trimming left V 1 base short and J 2 bases short, with 8 bases between. CDR3 nucleotide sequence: TGTGCCAGCTCACCACAGGGGAACAACTATGGCTACACCTTC. It translates to CASSPQGNNYGYTF.

The V gene is TRBV11-1, the J gene TRBJ1-4; D unclear. There are 16 residues in the CDR3. CDR1 is SGHAT and CDR2 is FQDESV in the germline V gene (reference sequence). Between the trimmed V and J ends, which lost 1 base and 0 bases, there was a span of 9 bases. The CDR3 sequence: CASSLGETSTNEKLFF. The CDR3 DNA is TGTGCCAGCAGCTTAGGAGAGACATCAACTAATGAAAAACTGTTTTTT.

The J gene is TRBJ2-4, the V gene TRBV11-2; TRBD1 might be the D (5 bases). Deletions cut 7 bases from V and 0 bases from J, with 13 bases between. The germline V gene has CDR1 SGHAT and CDR2 FQNNGV. This CDR3 is built from 15 residues. This CDR3 is CASNSGQEAKNIQYF. The DNA of the CDR3 is TGTGCCAGCAACTCAGGACAAGAAGCCAAAAACATTCAGTACTTC.

The chain combines TRBV28 with TRBJ1-4, with D maybe TRBD1 (6 bases). Germline V gene data show CDR1 as MDHEN and CDR2 as SYDVKM. The CDR3 sequence is 13 residues long. V lost 8 bases, J lost 5 bases, and 12 bases lay in between. CDR3 in amino acids: CASEGGANEKLFF. CDR3 DNA: TGTGCCAGCGAGGGGGGGGCAAATGAAAAACTGTTTTTT.

This clone was recorded once. V is TRBV5-5 and J is TRBJ1-3; 9 nucleotides agree with TRBD1. This CDR3 is 15 amino acids long. Trimming removed 0 bases from V and 4 bases from J; junction bases left unmatched: 2. The germline V gene has CDR1 SGHKS and CDR2 YYEKEE (reference sequence). CDR3 protein: CASSLAGTGGNTIYF. Written as DNA, the CDR3 is TGTGCCAGCAGCTTGGCCGGGACAGGGGGAAACACCATATATTTT.

This clone was detected once. The rearrangement uses TRBV20-1 and TRBJ2-1, with a weak D call TRBD2 (6 bases). Deletions cut 6 bases from V and 10 bases from J, with 13 bases between. The CDR3 has 11 residues. Germline values: CDR1 DFQATT, CDR2 SNEGSKA (reference sequence). As DNA, the CDR3 is TGCAGTGCACGGGAGCCGAGGGAGCAGTTCTTC. This encodes CSAREPREQFF.

The chain has TRBV5-1 and TRBJ2-2, with no clear D. CDR3 size: 15 residues. The germline gives CDR1 SGHRS, CDR2 YFSETQ. Trimming took off 1 base at V and 7 bases at J, with 14 bases between the two ends. This chain's CDR3 is CASSLPASGDGELFF. CDR3 coding DNA: TGCGCCAGCAGCTTGCCGGCTAGTGGTGACGGGGAGCTGTTTTTT.

The gene calls are TRBV5-6 and TRBJ2-1, with a weak D call TRBD2 (6 bases). The germline CDR1 and CDR2 sequences are SGHDT and YYEEEE. V lost 2 bases, J lost 7 bases, and 16 bases lay in between. The CDR3 totals 15 residues. The CDR3 DNA follows: TGTGCCAGCAGCTTCGGGGGTCTTGGTAAGAATGAGCAGTTCTTC. As protein: CASSFGGLGKNEQFF.

This rearrangement joins TRBV6-2 or TRBV6-3 to TRBJ1-5; no definite D call. V shed 5 bases and J shed 4 bases, with 6 bases lying between them. Germline assignment: CDR1 MNHEY and CDR2 SVGEGT. The CDR3 extends over 12 amino acids. Written as DNA, the CDR3 is TGTGCCAGCAGTAGGGAAAATCAGCCCCAGCATTTT. Protein product: CASSRENQPQHF.

The chain recombines TRBV6-2 or TRBV6-3 with TRBJ1-2, with D possibly TRBD1 on 5 matching bases. The CDR3 loop spans 13 amino acids. In germline, CDR1 is MNHEY, CDR2 SVGEGT. Between the trimmed V and J ends, which lost 6 bases and 8 bases, there was a span of 16 bases. CDR3 bases: TGTGCCAGCAGCCCTTTTGACCGGGGCGGCTACACCTTC. This codes for CASSPFDRGGYTF.

The table lists this clone with a count of one. V usage is TRBV18 and J usage is TRBJ2-3; D is unresolved. Trimming shortened V by 0 bases and J by 0 bases, and 10 bases separated the two germline ends. The CDR3 sequence is 16 residues long. Germline-derived CDR1 and CDR2 are KGHSH and LQKENI. The CDR3 spells CASSPPAVGSTDTQYF. The CDR3 nucleotides read TGTGCCAGCTCACCACCGGCTGTAGGTAGCACAGATACGCAGTATTTT. Full variable domain (rest looked up from reference TRBV18 and TRBJ2-3): NAGVMQNPRHLVRRRGQEARLRCSPMKGHSHVYWYRQLPEEGLKFMVYLQKENIIDESGMPKERFSAEFPKEGPSILRIQQVVRGDSAAYFCASSPPAVGSTDTQYFGPGTRLTVL.

This chain joins TRBV12-2 and TRBJ1-5. TRBV12-2 is given as a pseudogene. CDR3 length equals 14 residues. Written as DNA, the CDR3 is TGTGCAAGTCGCTTGACGAATAGCAATCAGCCCCAGCATTTT. Residues: CASRLTNSNQPQHF.

The chain is built from TRBV3-1 (or the pseudogene TRBV3-2) and TRBJ2-2, with D unclear. CDR1 is LGHDT, CDR2 YNNKEL, per germline (reference sequence). V was shortened by 1 base and J by 7 bases, with 4 bases between the two germline ends. The CDR3 totals 12 residues. For the CDR3, the DNA is TGTGCCAGCAGCCAAGTTTTCGGGGAGCTGTTTTTT. Translation: CASSQVFGELFF.

This chain joins TRBV15 and TRBJ2-3; D remains ambiguous. Trimming pared 5 bases from V and 6 bases from J, leaving 9 bases between. The CDR3 sequence is 12 residues long. Germline CDR1 and CDR2: LNHNV and YYDKDF (reference sequence). The CDR3 protein is CATSSLKDTQYF. The CDR3 DNA is TGTGCCACCAGCTCCCTTAAGGATACGCAGTATTTT.

The chain employs TRBV7-2 and TRBJ2-1; 9 bases are a match to TRBD1. CDR1 SGHTA and CDR2 FQGNSA come from the germline V gene. V gave up 6 bases and J gave up 2 bases; unmatched junction bases: 8. There are 16 residues in the CDR3. The CDR3 loop reads CASRLTGGPPYNEQFF. The DNA of the CDR3 is TGTGCCAGCAGGCTCACAGGGGGCCCGCCCTACAATGAGCAGTTCTTC.

The rearrangement uses TRBV29-1 and TRBJ2-5; D is unclear. CDR1 is SQVTM, CDR2 ANQGSEA, per germline. Trimming shortened V by 4 bases and J by 4 bases, and 10 bases separated the two germline ends. The CDR3 contains 12 residues. The CDR3 DNA follows: TGCAGCGTTGGTCCAGGCGTAGAGACCCAGTACTTC. Protein product: CSVGPGVETQYF.

The CDR3 spells CASSLRRTGWVNKPYQETQYF. The CDR3 DNA follows: TGTGCCAGCAGTTTACGGAGGACAGGGTGGGTTAACAAACCGTACCAAGAGACCCAGTACTTC. This chain connects TRBV27 to TRBJ2-5; 8 nucleotides line up with TRBD1. This CDR3 spans 21 amino acids. Trimming took 2 bases from V and 0 from J; bases not matched to a gene: 20. CDR1 is MNHEY, CDR2 SMNVEV, per germline (reference sequence).